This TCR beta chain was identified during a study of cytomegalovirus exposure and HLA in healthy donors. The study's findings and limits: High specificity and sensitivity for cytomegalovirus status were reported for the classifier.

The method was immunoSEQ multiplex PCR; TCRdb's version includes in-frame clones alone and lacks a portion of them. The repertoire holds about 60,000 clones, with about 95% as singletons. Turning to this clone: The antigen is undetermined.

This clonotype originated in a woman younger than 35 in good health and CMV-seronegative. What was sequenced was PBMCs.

CDR3 sequence: CASSPPNRQPYEQYF. The CDR3 DNA reads TGCGCCAGCAGCCCCCCTAACCGACAGCCCTACGAGCAGTACTTC. V gene TRBV5-1 combines with J gene TRBJ2-7, with D maybe TRBD1 (5 bases). The ends were cut back, 4 bases at V and 2 bases at J, with 16 bases in the middle. This CDR3 has 15 amino acids. In germline, CDR1 is SGHRS, CDR2 YFSETQ.